The 6 T cell receptor beta chains given below trace back to one sample, sequenced in a study of T cells after yellow fever vaccination. TCRdb processed the 5' RACE reads anew with MiXCR; each CDR3 protein has one entry. This sample has 230,000 or so distinct CDR3 sequences; around 6.7% occur once, and the top ten carry 0.8% to 1.2%. This specimen consisted of CD4+ T cells sorted from PBMCs, obtained on the day of the yellow fever booster vaccination. The receptors originated from a man aged 25-45 years who received the YFV17D yellow fever vaccine.

This clonotype came up many times. The V and J genes are TRBV5-1 and TRBJ2-3; D may correspond to TRBD1 or TRBD2 (6 bases each). The V end was cut by 6 bases, the J end by 2 bases, with 13 bases between. The CDR3 totals 14 residues. Germline V gene data show CDR1 as SGHRS and CDR2 as YFSETQ. The CDR3 sequence is CASMAGHLTDTQYF. The CDR3 DNA is TGCGCCAGCATGGCGGGACACCTCACAGATACGCAGTATTTT.

The table lists this clonotype with many counts. This rearrangement joins TRBV6-5 to TRBJ2-2; 8 bases map to TRBD2. After removal of 5 bases from V and 4 bases from J, the junction contained 12 bases not matched to a gene. CDR1 and CDR2 (germline): MNHEY, SVGAGI. CDR3 length equals 17 residues. The CDR3 loop reads CASSPRSGRMGTGELFF. CDR3 in DNA: TGTGCCAGCAGTCCGCGAAGCGGGAGAATGGGCACCGGGGAGCTGTTTTTT.

This clonotype was recorded at least ten times. This chain links TRBV14 with TRBJ2-5, with TRBD1 matching 8 bases. V trimming: 1 base; J trimming: 5 bases; junction bases outside the gene matches: 12. The CDR3 has 17 amino acids. CDR1 and CDR2 from the germline V gene are SGHDN and FVKESK. The CDR3 spells CASSQVGGQGSMETQYF. For the CDR3, the DNA is TGTGCCAGCAGCCAAGTGGGAGGACAGGGCTCCATGGAGACCCAGTACTTC. Combining the CDR3 with reference TRBV14 and TRBJ2-5 gives the whole variable domain EAGVTQFPSHSVIEKGQTVTLRCDPISGHDNLYWYRRVMGKEIKFLLHFVKESKQDESGMPNNRFLAERTGGTYSTLKVQPAELEDSGVYFCASSQVGGQGSMETQYFGPGTRLLVL.

This clonotype has just a few counts. The rearrangement links TRBV6-5 to TRBJ2-3; D remains ambiguous. CDR1 is MNHEY, CDR2 SVGAGI, per germline. The V gene lost 0 bases and the J gene lost 6 bases, with 13 bases spanning the gap. This CDR3 spans 15 amino acids. The DNA of the CDR3 is TGTGCCAGCAGTTACTCGGGCTCGTCTGGCGATACGCAGTATTTT. This gives the protein CASSYSGSSGDTQYF.

This clonotype was seen ten or more times. This chain joins TRBV7-2 and TRBJ1-1; D gene unclear. The V and J ends lost 1 base and 5 bases respectively, with 5 bases between them. The CDR3 is 12 residues long. CDR1 SGHTA and CDR2 FQGNSA come from the germline V gene. The CDR3 is CASSLGRTEAFF. CDR3 bases: TGTGCCAGCAGCTTAGGGCGGACTGAAGCTTTCTTT.

This clonotype has a count of ten or more. The chain couples TRBV7-2 to TRBJ2-3; TRBD2 matches 7 bases. The germline gives CDR1 SGHTA, CDR2 FQGNSA. The CDR3 covers 18 residues. J was trimmed by 4 bases and V by 0 bases; bases with no gene match: 13. Written as DNA, the CDR3 is TGTGCCAGCAGCTTAGCGGCCACTAGCGCCGGCGGAGCAGATACGCAGTATTTT. Translation gives CASSLAATSAGGADTQYF.